The rows below give T cell receptor beta chains drawn from one sample of a study of control samples from healthy donors and cancer patients. Sequencing was performed with immunoSEQ multiplex PCR; in TCRdb, only in-frame clones are kept and a portion is missing. The repertoire holds roughly 150,000 clones, with 80% to 95% as singletons. The specimen was blood. Every receptor here comes from a woman aged 25 to 39 in good health. CDR3s include the opening cysteine and the closing phenylalanine or tryptophan. The D gene is left open where the match is weak.

d_call,j_call,v_call,cdr3_aa
.,TRBJ2-7,TRBV28,CASSYGDPGNEQYF
.,TRBJ2-1,TRBV11-1,CASSFKRSSSHNEQFF
.,TRBJ1-5,TRBV30,CAWSDWRLNQPQHF
.,TRBJ1-5,TRBV7-8,CASSVSGNQPQHF
TRBD2,TRBJ2-3,TRBV4-3,CASSQDRIAGGFPDTQYF
.,TRBJ2-1,TRBV10-3,CAISGQTRSTYNEQFF
.,TRBJ2-7,TRBV7-3,CASSLNEGYEQYF
.,TRBJ2-5,TRBV4-2,CASSQDLWSPETQYF
TRBD1,TRBJ1-5,TRBV6-5,CASRITGGSQPQHF
.,TRBJ2-5,TRBV5-1,CASSLGSGQETQYF
.,TRBJ1-2,TRBV9,CASSVGQNNYGYTF
TRBD1,TRBJ1-4,TRBV5-6,CASSSTGDGEKLFF
.,TRBJ2-7,TRBV29-1,CSVGRDRSEQYF
.,TRBJ2-5,TRBV2,CASTIPLGETQYF
.,TRBJ2-7,TRBV5-8,CASSLRQDSYEQYF
TRBD2,TRBJ2-2,TRBV9,CASSVEAGAGELFF
.,TRBJ2-1,TRBV28,CASALGGGNEQFF
TRBD2,TRBJ2-5,TRBV4-2,CASSQDGTTKETQYF
TRBD1,TRBJ2-7,TRBV15,CATSREFRGQGAEQYF
TRBD1,TRBJ1-5,TRBV27,CASSDREKSNQPQHF
TRBD2,TRBJ2-1,TRBV4-2,CASSRAGSPDNEQFF
.,TRBJ1-1,TRBV13,CASSITGSAFF
.,TRBJ2-1,TRBV3-1/TRBV3-2,CASSQVREASSSYNEQFF
.,TRBJ1-5,TRBV5-1,CASSPGHYSNQPQHF
.,TRBJ2-4,TRBV7-2,CASSPVGRIQYF
.,TRBJ2-3,TRBV29-1,CSAQGGQLITDTQYF
TRBD1,TRBJ1-5,TRBV7-9,CASSHSGQGYQPQHF
.,TRBJ2-7,TRBV2,CASSAGVTYEQYF
.,TRBJ1-1,TRBV5-1,CASSSRANTEAFF
.,TRBJ1-5,TRBV5-1,CASSLEGQPQHF
.,TRBJ1-3,TRBV29-1,CSVLEDSGNTIYF
.,TRBJ2-2,TRBV19,CASSTAQVTANTGELFF
.,TRBJ1-2,TRBV19,CASSIETGPHYGYTF
TRBD2,TRBJ2-4,TRBV6-1,CASSESGTSVKNIQYF
.,TRBJ1-1,TRBV24-1,CATSDLENLNTEAFF
TRBD2,TRBJ2-7,TRBV19,CASSTRTSGSVYEQYF
TRBD2,TRBJ2-3,TRBV28,CANSQGGGTDTQYF
.,TRBJ2-4,TRBV10-3,CAISEMGRERSGIQYF
.,TRBJ1-1,TRBV5-1,CASSLGANTEAFF
TRBD1,TRBJ1-2,TRBV5-8,CASSLVPGGAYGYTF
.,TRBJ2-1,TRBV4-2,CASSQETSRGFYEQFF
TRBD2,TRBJ2-1,TRBV3-1/TRBV3-2,CASSQRTSGRSGEQFF
.,TRBJ2-7,TRBV18,CASSPATAYEQYF
TRBD1,TRBJ2-3,TRBV5-8,CASSSRQGALDTQYF
.,TRBJ2-2,TRBV3-1/TRBV3-2,CASSQDIWGAGTGELFF
.,TRBJ2-7,TRBV28,CASSSGVAPYEQYF
TRBD1,TRBJ2-7,TRBV7-9,CASSWTGAPYEQYF
TRBD2,TRBJ2-1,TRBV3-1/TRBV3-2,CASSLEPSGSSEQFF
.,TRBJ1-2,TRBV27,CASRLTDNYGYTF
.,TRBJ1-1,TRBV6-5,CASSNLQVKAEAFF
.,TRBJ1-3,TRBV5-1,CASSLASGPRNTIYF
.,TRBJ1-1,TRBV18,CASSPGGRTEAFF
.,TRBJ1-1,TRBV19,CASSPRYTEAFF